These 28 T cell receptor beta chains were sequenced from one sample in a study of blood T cell repertoires in COVID-19. Assay: immunoSEQ multiplex PCR; the TCRdb copy retains only in-frame clones and omits some. The sample has some 95,000 clones; 76% are singletons. Sequencing was performed on peripheral blood. These TCRs come from a man between 65 and 85 years old with acute or convalescent COVID-19.

This clone was counted between two and nine times. The chain uses TRBV24-1 and TRBJ1-1, with TRBD1 as a possible D gene (5 bases). Germline values: CDR1 KGHDR, CDR2 SFDVKD. The CDR3 is 13 residues long. V was clipped by 8 bases and J by 1 base, with 10 bases between them. The CDR3 protein is CATKQGKNTEAFF. CDR3 in DNA: TGTGCCACCAAGCAGGGTAAGAACACTGAAGCTTTCTTT.

J is TRBJ2-7 and V is TRBV4-1, with 7 bases identical to TRBD1. Germline CDR1 reads MGHRA; CDR2 reads YSYEKL. The CDR3 spans 16 residues. Trimming took 0 bases from V and 3 from J; bases not matched to a gene: 8. The CDR3 coding sequence is TGCGCCAGCAGCCAAGATTACGGGGCAGGGGGCTACGAGCAGTACGTC. It codes for CASSQDYGAGGYEQYV.

The chain recombines TRBV10-1 with TRBJ1-2, with 7 bases identical to TRBD1. Losses at the gene ends were 3 bases for V and 6 bases for J; bases not matched to a gene: 10. Looked up from germline, CDR1 is WNHNN and CDR2 is SYGVQD (reference sequence). The CDR3 is made up of 15 amino acids. CDR3 bases: TGCGCCAGCAGTGATCGAAGGACAGGATCGAATGGCTACACCTTC. Encoded protein: CASSDRRTGSNGYTF.

J is TRBJ1-2 and V is TRBV9; D is perhaps TRBD1 (6 bases). Trimming cost V 5 bases and J 8 bases, with 25 bases left between them. The germline CDR1 and CDR2 sequences are SGDLS and YYNGEE. The CDR3 loop spans 16 amino acids. CDR3 coding DNA: TGTGCCAGCAGTCTCATCCATGGGGCCTTCCAGGGGGGCTACACCTTC. This codes for CASSLIHGAFQGGYTF. The full variable domain, completed using reference TRBV9 and TRBJ1-2, is DSGVTQTPKHLITATGQRVTLRCSPRSGDLSVYWYQQSLDQGLQFLIQYYNGEERAKGNILERFSAQQFPDLHSELNLSSLELGDSALYFCASSLIHGAFQGGYTFGSGTRLTVV.

V gene TRBV5-1 combines with J gene TRBJ2-4, with D perhaps TRBD2 (6 bases). Looked up from germline, CDR1 is SGHRS and CDR2 is YFSETQ. The CDR3 runs 14 residues. The V end was cut by 0 bases, the J end by 8 bases, with 12 bases between. DNA of the CDR3: TGCGCCAGCAGCTTGGCGGAGGGATGGGACATTCAGTACTTC. Its protein is CASSLAEGWDIQYF.

CDR3 sequence (DNA): TGTGCCAGCAGCTCCTACAGGAGCTCCTACGAGCAGTACTTC. Protein sequence: CASSSYRSSYEQYF. V gene TRBV7-9 combines with J gene TRBJ2-7, with D possibly TRBD1 on 5 matching bases. The V and J ends lost 4 bases and 0 bases respectively, with 10 bases between them. Germline V gene data show CDR1 as SEHNR and CDR2 as FQNEAQ (reference sequence). CDR3 length equals 14 residues.

This chain links TRBV9 with TRBJ1-1; no firm D call. V was shortened by 0 bases and J by 2 bases, with 5 bases between the two germline ends. Germline CDR1 is SGDLS and CDR2 is YYNGEE. This CDR3 spans 13 amino acids. CDR3 nucleotides: TGTGCCAGCAGCGTAGCAGAAAACACTGAAGCTTTCTTT. This translates into CASSVAENTEAFF.

This chain uses TRBV7-8 with TRBJ2-7, with no clear D. Trimming cost V 3 bases and J 9 bases, with 9 bases left between them. The CDR3 has 11 residues. CDR1 is SGHVS, CDR2 FQNEAQ, per germline. CDR3 sequence reads: CASSLKTLQYF. The CDR3 DNA follows: TGTGCCAGCAGCTTGAAGACACTGCAGTACTTC.

The CDR3 protein is CASSPDTHYGYTF. In DNA form, the CDR3 reads TGTGCCAGCAGTCCCGACACGCACTATGGCTACACCTTC. The chain uses TRBV2 and TRBJ1-2, with D uncertain. V lost 5 bases and J 3 bases, leaving 10 bases between the germline ends. Germline CDR1 reads SNHLY; CDR2 reads FYNNEI. This CDR3 comprises 13 residues.

The chain uses TRBV2 and TRBJ1-2; 8 bases are shared with TRBD1. CDR1 SNHLY and CDR2 FYNNEI come from the germline V gene. This CDR3 has 13 residues. Trimming took 5 bases from V and 7 from J; bases not matched to a gene: 6. DNA for the CDR3: TGTGCCAGCAGTCCGGACAGGGAGCGTGGCTACACCTTC. Protein: CASSPDRERGYTF.

This chain links TRBV19 with TRBJ2-2; 8 bases are shared with TRBD1. CDR1 is LNHDA and CDR2 is SQIVND in the germline V gene (reference sequence). The J segment lost 2 bases and the V segment lost 7 bases, leaving 9 bases of the junction unmatched. CDR3 size: 16 residues. The CDR3 DNA is TGTGCCAGTACCGCTGACAGGGGCTATAACACCGGGGAGCTGTTTTTT. Amino acid sequence: CASTADRGYNTGELFF.

The rearrangement uses TRBV19 and TRBJ1-1; 9 nucleotides match TRBD1. Germline assignment: CDR1 LNHDA and CDR2 SQIVND (reference sequence). This CDR3 is built from 15 residues. Trimming took 9 bases from V and 1 from J; bases not matched to a gene: 9. CDR3 loop: CASQNRGRGNTEAFF. The CDR3 bases are TGTGCCAGCCAAAACAGGGGGCGAGGGAACACTGAAGCTTTCTTT. The variable domain in full, with the rest retrieved from reference TRBV19 and TRBJ1-1, is DGGITQSPKYLFRKEGQNVTLSCEQNLNHDAMYWYRQDPGQGLRLIYYSQIVNDFQKGDIAEGYSVSREKKESFPLTVTSAQKNPTAFYLCASQNRGRGNTEAFFGQGTRLTVV.

The chain recombines TRBV13 with TRBJ1-6; no clear D gene. Germline V gene sequence: CDR1 PRHDT, CDR2 FYEKMQ (reference sequence). The CDR3 runs 17 residues. Trimming cost V 4 bases and J 1 base, with 14 bases left between them. The CDR3 DNA reads as TGTGCCAGCAGCTGGGGTTCGTCGGGGTCCTATAATTCACCCCTCCACTTT. Protein sequence: CASSWGSSGSYNSPLHF. The complete variable domain, with remaining parts taken from reference TRBV13 and TRBJ1-6, reads AAGVIQSPRHLIKEKRETATLKCYPIPRHDTVYWYQQGPGQDPQFLISFYEKMQSDKGSIPDRFSAQQFSDYHSELNMSSLELGDSALYFCASSWGSSGSYNSPLHFGNGTRLTVT.

The chain combines TRBV12-5 with TRBJ2-1; TRBD2 aligns across 8 bases. The J segment lost 0 bases and the V segment lost 2 bases, leaving 6 bases of the junction unmatched. Per the germline V gene, CDR1 is LGHNT and CDR2 is FRNRAP. There are 17 residues in the CDR3. The CDR3 bases are TGTGCTAGTGGTTTGTTTCCCAGCGGGGGCTCCTACAATGAGCAGTTCTTC. It encodes CASGLFPSGGSYNEQFF.

The chain couples TRBV2 to TRBJ1-1; 7 bases are a match to TRBD1. V gave up 6 bases and J gave up 12 bases; unmatched junction bases: 7. The CDR3 is 11 amino acids. From germline, CDR1 is SNHLY and CDR2 FYNNEI. DNA of the CDR3: TGTGCCAGCAGGGGCAGGGGGTTAACTTTCTTT. Protein product: CASRGRGLTFF.

A single count supports this clone. In the same sample, other DNA sequences code for this CDR3. The CDR3 spells CASSRGQGGGYTF. The CDR3, as DNA: TGTGCCAGCAGTCGCGGACAGGGCGGTGGCTACACCTTC. The chain couples TRBV6-5 to TRBJ1-2; the match to TRBD1 covers 8 bases. V dropped 5 bases and J dropped 7; count of bases not matched to a gene: 6. This CDR3 has 13 residues. The germline CDR1 and CDR2 sequences are MNHEY and SVGAGI.

This chain connects TRBV29-1 to TRBJ1-2; 8 bases match TRBD1. The CDR3 length is 13 residues. Germline CDR1 SQVTM, CDR2 ANQGSEA. V trimming: 6 bases; J trimming: 7 bases; junction bases outside the gene matches: 10. In DNA form, the CDR3 reads TGCAGCGTGCACCCCGGGACAGGAGCTGGCTACACCTTC. This sequence encodes CSVHPGTGAGYTF.

The genes are TRBV5-1 and TRBJ2-5; 8 positions agree with TRBD1. Looked up from germline, CDR1 is SGHRS and CDR2 is YFSETQ. This CDR3 spans 15 amino acids. V shed 4 bases, J shed 10 bases, and the junction held 15 bases outside the gene matches. Here the CDR3 DNA reads TGCGCCAGCAGCGTAGGACAGGGCCCTTCGTCGAGCCAGTACTTC. This codes for CASSVGQGPSSSQYF.

CDR3 region: CASSSRQGKNSPLHF. CDR3 nucleotides: TGTGCCAGCAGCTCCCGACAGGGGAAGAATTCACCCCTCCACTTT. This sequence joins TRBV9 and TRBJ1-6; the match to TRBD1 covers 8 bases. Trimming removed 4 bases from V and 7 bases from J; junction bases left unmatched: 7. CDR3 size: 15 residues. In germline, CDR1 is SGDLS, CDR2 YYNGEE. Complete variable domain (other parts from reference TRBV9 and TRBJ1-6): DSGVTQTPKHLITATGQRVTLRCSPRSGDLSVYWYQQSLDQGLQFLIQYYNGEERAKGNILERFSAQQFPDLHSELNLSSLELGDSALYFCASSSRQGKNSPLHFGNGTRLTVT.

The chain links TRBV10-3 to TRBJ2-7, with D possibly matching TRBD1 (6 bases). CDR1 and CDR2 (germline): ENHRY, SYGVKD. Trimming removed 5 bases at V and 4 bases at J, with 21 bases between. The length of the CDR3 is 16 residues. The CDR3 DNA sequence: TGTGCCATCAGTACTACACCAGGACAGTCTCCGTACGAGCAGTACGTC. It encodes CAISTTPGQSPYEQYV.

The chain couples TRBV5-6 to TRBJ1-4; TRBD1 might be the D (5 bases). Deletions cut 4 bases from V and 15 bases from J, with 19 bases between. This CDR3 comprises 13 residues. In germline, CDR1 is SGHDT, CDR2 YYEEEE. In DNA form, the CDR3 reads TGTGCCAGCAGCCGCAGGGACTCAACAGAAGTGTTTTTT. Protein: CASSRRDSTEVFF.

V gene TRBV12-3 or TRBV12-4 combines with J gene TRBJ2-1; maybe TRBD2 (7 bases). Trimming stripped 7 bases from V and 5 bases from J, with 12 bases between. The CDR3 contains 13 residues. The CDR3, as DNA: TGTGCCAGCAAGGGGGGGGGAAACAATGAGCAGTTCTTC. It translates to CASKGGGNNEQFF.

The chain's CDR3 is CASSLAQGIANYGYTF. The CDR3 bases are TGTGCCAGCAGCTTGGCACAGGGTATCGCTAACTATGGCTACACCTTC. V is TRBV5-6 and J is TRBJ1-2; TRBD1 might be the D (6 bases). Germline V lookup: CDR1 SGHDT, CDR2 YYEEEE. Trimming took 0 bases from V and 0 from J, leaving 12 bases between them. This CDR3 spans 16 amino acids.

This clone appeared once. The rearrangement uses TRBV19 and TRBJ2-2, with a possible D match to TRBD1 (6 bases). The CDR3 contains 15 residues. V was shortened by 1 base and J by 4 bases, with 10 bases between the two germline ends. Germline values: CDR1 LNHDA, CDR2 SQIVND (reference sequence). The CDR3 sequence is CASSIGPGVTGELFF. CDR3 bases: TGTGCCAGTAGTATAGGCCCAGGGGTCACCGGGGAGCTGTTTTTT.

This clone came up a few times. The rearrangement uses TRBV6-5 and TRBJ1-5, with unresolved D. V was clipped by 7 bases and J by 6 bases, with 13 bases between them. Germline CDR1 reads MNHEY; CDR2 reads SVGAGI. The CDR3 has 13 residues. In DNA form, the CDR3 reads TGTGCCAGCAAAAGCTACCCCGGTCAGCCCCAGCATTTT. Its translation: CASKSYPGQPQHF.

The genes are TRBV2 and TRBJ1-1, with D tentatively TRBD1 (5 bases). Trimming stripped 6 bases from V and 1 base from J, with 9 bases between. This CDR3 spans 13 amino acids. Germline V gene data show CDR1 as SNHLY and CDR2 as FYNNEI. CDR3 loop: CASRGVANTEAFF. In nucleotides, the CDR3 is TGTGCCAGCAGAGGGGTGGCGAACACTGAAGCTTTCTTT.

This rearrangement joins TRBV6-5 to TRBJ2-2, with D perhaps matching TRBD1 (6 bases). CDR1 and CDR2 from the germline V gene are MNHEY and SVGAGI. The CDR3 runs to 16 residues. Trimming took 2 bases from V and 2 from J, leaving 12 bases between them. The CDR3, as DNA: TGTGCCAGCAGTTACCCTGGACAGAGTAACACCGGGGAGCTGTTTTTT. Translating gives CASSYPGQSNTGELFF.

V and J are TRBV14 and TRBJ1-1; 7 bases are shared with TRBD1. Germline V gene data show CDR1 as SGHDN and CDR2 as FVKESK. The CDR3 covers 15 residues. V was pared by 4 bases and J by 4 bases, with 9 bases of the junction left unmatched. CDR3 DNA sequence: TGTGCCAGCAGCCTACACAGGGGAGGAGGCACTGAAGCTTTCTTT. It specifies CASSLHRGGGTEAFF.